One sample yielded the 17 T cell receptor beta chains listed below, sequenced in a study of T cell changes during pregnancy in multiple sclerosis. Clones were read by immunoSEQ multiplex PCR, and TCRdb kept only the in-frame ones, dropping some. The data hold tens of thousands of clones, with roughly 93% observed a single time. The specimen comprised peripheral blood, sampled in the second trimester of pregnancy. The receptors were sampled from a female donor with multiple sclerosis, enrolled in a pregnancy study.

The chain combines TRBV9 with TRBJ1-4, with 9 bases aligning to TRBD1. Germline CDR1 is SGDLS and CDR2 is YYNGEE. J lost 5 bases, V lost 3 bases, and 5 bases had no gene match. CDR3 size: 15 residues. CDR3 in amino acids: CASSATGGFNEKLFF. The CDR3 DNA reads as TGTGCCAGCAGCGCGACAGGGGGTTTCAATGAAAAACTGTTTTTT.

This chain uses TRBV27 with TRBJ2-7, with D perhaps TRBD2 (5 bases). The CDR3 contains 13 residues. Between the trimmed V and J ends, which lost 5 bases and 4 bases, there was a span of 12 bases. Germline values: CDR1 MNHEY, CDR2 SMNVEV (reference sequence). CDR3 protein: CASSLGLTYEQYF. In DNA, the CDR3 is TGTGCCAGCAGTCTAGGACTGACGTACGAGCAGTACTTC.

The chain employs TRBV6-5 and TRBJ1-5; TRBD1 matches 10 bases. Germline V lookup: CDR1 MNHEY, CDR2 SVGAGI. This CDR3 region has 15 residues. With 6 bases clipped from V and 2 bases from J, the junction kept 4 bases outside the gene matches. For the CDR3, the DNA is TGTGCCAGCAGCCAAGGGACAGGGGGCAATCAGCCCCAGCATTTT. The encoded protein is CASSQGTGGNQPQHF.

The rearrangement links TRBV5-1 to TRBJ2-2; TRBD1 agrees at 10 bases. The ends lost 3 bases at V and 0 bases at J; junction bases unmatched: 5. This CDR3 comprises 17 residues. Germline loops: CDR1 SGHRS, CDR2 YFSETQ. CDR3 in DNA: TGCGCCAGCAGCTACGGGACAGGGGCCCCGAACACCGGGGAGCTGTTTTTT. Protein product: CASSYGTGAPNTGELFF.

The V gene is TRBV7-2, the J gene TRBJ2-7, with D possibly being TRBD1 (6 bases). The CDR3 consists of 14 residues. Germline V gives CDR1 SGHTA, CDR2 FQGNSA. V lost 4 bases and J lost 4, with 14 bases in between. The CDR3 DNA reads TGTGCCAGCAGCTCCAGGGGCAGGACTTACGAGCAGTACTTC. It translates to CASSSRGRTYEQYF.

The V call is TRBV5-1, the J call TRBJ2-2; D possibly corresponds to TRBD2 (6 bases). CDR3 length: 13 amino acids. Trimming took off 4 bases at V and 8 bases at J, with 12 bases between the two ends. Germline V gives CDR1 SGHRS, CDR2 YFSETQ. CDR3 protein: CASSRARGGELFF. The CDR3 DNA is TGCGCCAGCAGCCGTGCCCGGGGGGGGGAGCTGTTTTTT. The complete variable domain, with remaining parts taken from reference TRBV5-1 and TRBJ2-2, reads KAGVTQTPRYLIKTRGQQVTLSCSPISGHRSVSWYQQTPGQGLQFLFEYFSETQRNKGNFPGRFSGRQFSNSRSEMNVSTLELGDSALYLCASSRARGGELFFGEGSRLTVL.

V is TRBV19 and J is TRBJ2-2; 8 bases agree with TRBD1. CDR1 is LNHDA and CDR2 is SQIVND in the germline V gene (reference sequence). V was pared by 3 bases and J by 4 bases, with 1 base of the junction left unmatched. The length of the CDR3 is 14 residues. CDR3 amino acids: CASSITGGTGELFF. Written as DNA, the CDR3 is TGTGCCAGTAGTATTACAGGGGGCACCGGGGAGCTGTTTTTT. The full variable domain, its missing parts supplied by reference TRBV19 and TRBJ2-2, is DGGITQSPKYLFRKEGQNVTLSCEQNLNHDAMYWYRQDPGQGLRLIYYSQIVNDFQKGDIAEGYSVSREKKESFPLTVTSAQKNPTAFYLCASSITGGTGELFFGEGSRLTVL.

There are a few counts of this clone. V and J are TRBV9 and TRBJ1-3; D is possibly TRBD1 (6 bases). The germline CDR1 and CDR2 sequences are SGDLS and YYNGEE. There are 13 residues in the CDR3. V was shortened by 3 bases and J by 16 bases, with 20 bases between the two germline ends. DNA of the CDR3: TGTGCCAGCAGCGACCCCTGGGGGGGCCCCTTGTATTTT. It specifies CASSDPWGGPLYF.

CDR3 in amino acids: CASSLAELYNEQFF. The CDR3 nucleotides read TGTGCCAGTAGTCTGGCGGAGCTCTACAATGAGCAGTTCTTC. The chain is built from TRBV19 and TRBJ2-1; unclear D gene. Trimming cost V 5 bases and J 3 bases, with 11 bases left between them. There are 14 residues in the CDR3. Germline assignment: CDR1 LNHDA and CDR2 SQIVND (reference sequence).

The J gene is TRBJ2-3, the V gene TRBV28, with 12 bases fitting TRBD2. The CDR3 extends over 19 amino acids. CDR1 MDHEN and CDR2 SYDVKM come from the germline V gene. V was clipped by 5 bases and J by 1 base; unmatched bases: 13. The CDR3 loop reads CASSPVTSGRVVGTDTQYF. The CDR3 DNA is TGTGCCAGCAGTCCAGTGACTAGCGGGAGAGTAGTGGGCACAGATACGCAGTATTTT. The whole variable domain, remainder taken from reference TRBV28 and TRBJ2-3, is DVKVTQSSRYLVKRTGEKVFLECVQDMDHENMFWYRQDPGLGLRLIYFSYDVKMKEKGDIPEGYSVSREKKERFSLILESASTNQTSMYLCASSPVTSGRVVGTDTQYFGPGTRLTVL.

The chain joins TRBV11-1 to TRBJ2-1; 13 bases align to TRBD2. This CDR3 region has 18 residues. V gave up 1 base and J gave up 4 bases; unmatched junction bases: 7. Germline CDR1 is SGHAT and CDR2 is FQDESV (reference sequence). The CDR3 here is CASSLVPPTSGGYNEQFF. In DNA, the CDR3 is TGTGCCAGCAGCTTAGTGCCCCCGACTAGCGGGGGGTACAATGAGCAGTTCTTC. Variable domain in full (rest from reference TRBV11-1 and TRBJ2-1): EAEVAQSPRYKITEKSQAVAFWCDPISGHATLYWYRQILGQGPELLVQFQDESVVDDSQLPKDRFSAERLKGVDSTLKIQPAELGDSAMYLCASSLVPPTSGGYNEQFFGPGTRLTVL.

The chain combines TRBV7-2 with TRBJ2-1; 8 nucleotides agree with TRBD2. The V and J ends lost 7 bases and 7 bases, in that order; junction bases with no gene match: 12. Looked up from germline, CDR1 is SGHTA and CDR2 is FQGNSA. The CDR3 loop spans 15 amino acids. This CDR3 reads CASNPASGSVNEQFF. In DNA, the CDR3 is TGTGCCAGCAACCCCGCCAGCGGGAGTGTGAATGAGCAGTTCTTC.

The chain carries TRBV7-6 and TRBJ2-1; 9 nucleotides line up with TRBD2. The trim removed 2 bases at V and 7 bases at J, leaving 9 bases unmatched. The CDR3 is 16 amino acids. Germline CDR1 SGHVS, CDR2 FNYEAQ. The CDR3 nucleotides read TGTGCCAGCAGCTTATGGGCGGGAGGGTTTGAAAATGAGCAGTTCTTC. It codes for CASSLWAGGFENEQFF.

The chain carries TRBV5-3 and TRBJ2-3, with a possible D match to TRBD1 (5 bases). TRBV5-3 belongs to the ORF category, with a function that is uncertain. This CDR3 contains 14 residues. V lost 0 bases to trimming and J lost 5 bases, with 10 bases between them. CDR3 nucleotide sequence: TGTGCCAGAAGCTTGGACAGGATGAGAGATACGCAGTATTTT. Translating it yields CARSLDRMRDTQYF.

The chain uses TRBV9 and TRBJ1-2; tentative D call: TRBD1 (6 bases). CDR3 length: 14 amino acids. Germline values: CDR1 SGDLS, CDR2 YYNGEE. V was trimmed by 0 bases and J by 8 bases, leaving 14 bases between them. In DNA form, the CDR3 reads TGTGCCAGCAGCGTAGACACAGGGCTTTACGGCTACACCTTC. Translated, it gives CASSVDTGLYGYTF.

This rearrangement joins TRBV10-3 to TRBJ1-1; TRBD1 aligns across 7 bases. Germline CDR1 ENHRY, CDR2 SYGVKD. There are 10 residues in the CDR3. Germline trimming cut 11 bases from V and 5 bases from J; bases unmatched to any gene: 2. The CDR3 bases are TGTGCCGCAGGGGGGACTGAAGCTTTCTTT. Protein product: CAAGGTEAFF.

This chain connects TRBV6-6 to TRBJ2-3; TRBD2 agrees at 7 bases. The CDR3 extends over 12 amino acids. Germline V gene data show CDR1 as MNHNY and CDR2 as SVGAGI (reference sequence). The CDR3 nucleotides read TGTGCTGGGGGAGCGGGAAGTCCTACGCAGTATTTT. Protein sequence: CAGGAGSPTQYF.